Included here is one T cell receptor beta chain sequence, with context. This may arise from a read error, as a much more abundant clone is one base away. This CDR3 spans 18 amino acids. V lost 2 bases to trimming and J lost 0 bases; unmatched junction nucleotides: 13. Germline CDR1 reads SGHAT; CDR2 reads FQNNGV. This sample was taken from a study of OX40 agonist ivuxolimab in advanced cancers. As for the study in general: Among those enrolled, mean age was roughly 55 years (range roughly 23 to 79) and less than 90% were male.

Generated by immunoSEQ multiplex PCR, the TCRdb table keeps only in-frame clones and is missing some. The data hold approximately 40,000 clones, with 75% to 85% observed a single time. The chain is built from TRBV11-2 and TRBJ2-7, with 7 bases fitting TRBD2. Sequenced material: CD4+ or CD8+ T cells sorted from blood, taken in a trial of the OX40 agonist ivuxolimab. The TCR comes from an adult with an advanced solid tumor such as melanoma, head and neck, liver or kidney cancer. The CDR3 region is CASSLSRGGAGSSYEQYF. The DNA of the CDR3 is TGTGCCAGCAGCTTATCTCGGGGAGGGGCAGGAAGCTCCTACGAGCAGTACTTC.